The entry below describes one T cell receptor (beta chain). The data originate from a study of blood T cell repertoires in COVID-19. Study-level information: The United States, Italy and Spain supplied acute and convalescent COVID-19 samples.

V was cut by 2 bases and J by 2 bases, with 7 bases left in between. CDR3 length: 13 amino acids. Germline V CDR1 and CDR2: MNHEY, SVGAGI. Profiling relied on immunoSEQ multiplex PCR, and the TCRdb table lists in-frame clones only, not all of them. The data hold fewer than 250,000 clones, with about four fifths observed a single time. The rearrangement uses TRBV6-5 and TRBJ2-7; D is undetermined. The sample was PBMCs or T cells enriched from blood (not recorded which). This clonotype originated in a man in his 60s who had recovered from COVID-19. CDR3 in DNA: TGTGCCAGCAGTTACGACATAGCCTACGAGCAGTACTTC. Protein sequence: CASSYDIAYEQYF.